One and the same sample provided the 18 T cell receptor beta chains below, sequenced in a study of blood T cells in healthy people across ages. A sample-barcoded 5' primer and a J-beta primer mix were used in a second PCR of roughly 6 to 12 cycles. In TCRdb, the 5' RACE reads were re-called with MiXCR into one record per CDR3 protein. The data contain 1,800,000 or so distinct CDR3 sequences, roughly two fifths of them seen just once; the ten biggest clones take up under 30%. The sequenced sample was blood. The receptors were sampled from a human donor in good health.

This chain connects TRBV15 to TRBJ2-7; D is possibly TRBD2 (6 bases). The ends were cut back, 3 bases at V and 3 bases at J, with 18 bases in the middle. Germline V gene sequence: CDR1 LNHNV, CDR2 YYDKDF (reference sequence). The CDR3 covers 16 residues. The CDR3 loop reads CATSSGSGSRYYEQYF. In nucleotides, the CDR3 is TGTGCCACCAGCAGTGGATCCGGGAGCCGCTACTACGAGCAGTACTTC. Combining the CDR3 with reference TRBV15 and TRBJ2-7 gives the whole variable domain DAMVIQNPRYQVTQFGKPVTLSCSQTLNHNVMYWYQQKSSQAPKLLFHYYDKDFNNEADTPDNFQSRRPNTSFCFLDIRSPGLGDTAMYLCATSSGSGSRYYEQYFGPGTRLTVT.

The chain joins TRBV28 to TRBJ2-7, with 8 bases matching TRBD1. The V gene's germline CDR1 is MDHEN and CDR2 SYDVKM. CDR3 length: 16 amino acids. Losses at the gene ends were 5 bases for V and 0 bases for J; bases not matched to a gene: 9. CDR3 sequence reads: CASSPPDRDISYEQYF. The CDR3 nucleotides read TGTGCCAGCAGTCCCCCGGACAGGGATATCTCCTACGAGCAGTACTTC.

The gene calls are TRBV20-1 and TRBJ2-1; D unclear. V was trimmed by 7 bases and J by 9 bases, leaving 22 bases between them. The germline V gene has CDR1 DFQATT and CDR2 SNEGSKA (reference sequence). CDR3 size: 14 residues. CDR3 loop: CSVISIYRNGEQFF. CDR3 in DNA: TGCAGTGTCATTAGCATATACCGCAATGGTGAGCAGTTCTTC.

The chain combines TRBV29-1 with TRBJ2-3; D unresolved. The CDR3 is 14 amino acids. Between the trimmed V and J ends, which lost 4 bases and 6 bases, there was a span of 17 bases. Germline V gene lookup returns CDR1 SQVTM and CDR2 ANQGSEA. Here the CDR3 reads CSVAYGQRPDTQYF. The DNA for the CDR3 is TGCAGCGTTGCTTACGGTCAGCGCCCCGATACGCAGTATTTT.

In its sample, this clonotype was seen a few times. The rearrangement links TRBV10-3 to TRBJ2-7, with D hard to call. CDR1 and CDR2 from the germline V gene are ENHRY and SYGVKD. Trimming left V 2 bases short and J 0 bases short, with 5 bases between. This CDR3 contains 13 residues. The CDR3, as DNA: TGTGCCATCAGTGAGGTTCTCTCCTACGAGCAGTACTTC. This encodes CAISEVLSYEQYF.

This clonotype was picked up a small number of times. This chain links TRBV9 with TRBJ2-5, with TRBD2 identical over 10 bases. The V segment lost 4 bases and the J segment 2 bases; nucleotides outside the gene matches: 5. Germline CDR1 reads SGDLS; CDR2 reads YYNGEE. This CDR3 has 15 amino acids. DNA for the CDR3: TGTGCCAGCAGCACTAGCGGGGCGGGACAAGAGACCCAGTACTTC. Translated: CASSTSGAGQETQYF.

This clonotype was detected only a few times. The chain couples TRBV7-9 to TRBJ2-6, with 11 bases matching TRBD1. Germline lookup yields CDR1 SEHNR and CDR2 FQNEAQ (reference sequence). CDR3 size: 18 residues. The junction had 11 bases not matched to a gene; V was cut back by 10 bases and J by 0 bases. The CDR3 sequence: CAKSRDRGTPSGANVLTF. In nucleotides, the CDR3 is TGTGCCAAATCCCGGGACAGGGGGACACCCTCTGGGGCCAACGTCCTGACTTTC.

The CDR3 spells CASSLGISGTEAFF. The DNA for the CDR3 is TGTGCCAGCAGCTTAGGCATCAGTGGCACTGAAGCTTTCTTT. The chain employs TRBV7-2 and TRBJ1-1; D unresolved. The CDR3 runs to 14 residues. Germline lookup yields CDR1 SGHTA and CDR2 FQGNSA. The V end was cut by 1 base, the J end by 4 bases, with 10 bases between. The full variable domain, its missing parts supplied by reference TRBV7-2 and TRBJ1-1, is GAGVSQSPSNKVTEKGKDVELRCDPISGHTALYWYRQSLGQGLEFLIYFQGNSAPDKSGLPSDRFSAERTGGSVSTLTIQRTQQEDSAVYLCASSLGISGTEAFFGQGTRLTVV.

This clonotype was observed a handful of times. V gene TRBV29-1 combines with J gene TRBJ1-1; D perhaps matches TRBD1 (6 bases). V gave up 4 bases and J gave up 5 bases, with 8 bases separating them. The CDR3 loop spans 11 amino acids. Germline V gene data show CDR1 as SQVTM and CDR2 as ANQGSEA. The CDR3 here is CSVVTGTEAFF. In DNA form, the CDR3 reads TGCAGCGTTGTCACAGGGACTGAAGCTTTCTTT.

V usage is TRBV14 and J usage is TRBJ1-3; 7 nucleotides match TRBD1. The CDR3 is made up of 16 amino acids. Trimming at V came to 9 bases and at J to 0 bases, leaving 11 bases not matched to a gene. CDR1 and CDR2 (germline): SGHDN, FVKESK. The chain's CDR3 is CASSKRDRYSGNTIYF. Written as DNA, the CDR3 is TGTGCCAGTAGCAAAAGGGACAGATACTCTGGAAACACCATATATTTT.

V and J are TRBV20-1 and TRBJ2-7; D is possibly TRBD1 (5 bases). This CDR3 has 13 residues. Germline CDR1 DFQATT, CDR2 SNEGSKA (reference sequence). V shed 5 bases and J shed 2 bases, with 13 bases lying between them. The CDR3 here is CSAGVRATYEQYF. The CDR3 bases are TGCAGTGCTGGTGTCAGGGCGACCTACGAGCAGTACTTC.

This clonotype appeared a few times. CDR3 DNA sequence: TGCGCCAGCAGCTTCATGGGACAGCTGGAAACCCAGTACTTC. It specifies CASSFMGQLETQYF. The V and J genes are TRBV5-1 and TRBJ2-5, with 7 positions matching TRBD1. Germline loops: CDR1 SGHRS, CDR2 YFSETQ. The CDR3 covers 14 residues. V lost 2 bases to trimming and J lost 8 bases; unmatched junction nucleotides: 9.

The V and J genes are TRBV30 and TRBJ1-1; D gene uncertain. V lost 3 bases and J 0 bases, leaving 11 bases between the germline ends. The CDR3 spans 14 residues. Germline V gene sequence: CDR1 GTSNPN, CDR2 SVGIG (reference sequence). CDR3 amino acids: CAWSRITVNTEAFF. The CDR3, as DNA: TGTGCCTGGAGCCGGATCACAGTGAACACTGAAGCTTTCTTT.

V usage is TRBV13 and J usage is TRBJ2-1, with a possible D match to TRBD1 (6 bases). The V gene lost 4 bases and the J gene lost 5 bases, with 12 bases spanning the gap. Germline CDR1 is PRHDT and CDR2 is FYEKMQ (reference sequence). The CDR3 sequence is 14 residues long. The CDR3: CASSWTEKDNEQFF. The CDR3 coding sequence is TGTGCCAGCAGCTGGACAGAGAAAGACAATGAGCAGTTCTTC.

The chain has TRBV7-2 and TRBJ2-3; unclear D gene. Trimming left V 4 bases short and J 6 bases short, with 11 bases between. The CDR3 loop spans 13 amino acids. Germline assignment: CDR1 SGHTA and CDR2 FQGNSA. CDR3 protein: CASSWSRRDTQYF. In DNA form, the CDR3 reads TGTGCCAGCAGCTGGAGCCGAAGGGATACGCAGTATTTT.

In its sample, this clonotype was seen a few times. This chain connects TRBV12-3 or TRBV12-4 to TRBJ1-4; D ambiguous. The V end lost 4 bases, the J end lost 8 bases, and 26 bases lay between the germline ends. The CDR3 is made up of 18 amino acids. The CDR3 here is CASSSILNVQVGREKLFF. CDR3 nucleotides: TGTGCCAGCAGTTCCATACTGAACGTGCAGGTGGGGAGGGAAAAACTGTTTTTT.

This clonotype was counted many times. The chain is built from TRBV20-1 and TRBJ2-1; D is possibly TRBD1 (6 bases). This CDR3 is built from 15 residues. V gave up 6 bases and J gave up 1 base, with 16 bases separating them. Germline loops: CDR1 DFQATT, CDR2 SNEGSKA (reference sequence). CDR3 in amino acids: CSAWTAPKSYNEQFF. The CDR3 nucleotides are TGCAGTGCCTGGACAGCCCCTAAATCCTACAATGAGCAGTTCTTC.

This chain links TRBV28 with TRBJ2-3; TRBD2 matches at 10 bases. This CDR3 contains 15 residues. Germline V gives CDR1 MDHEN, CDR2 SYDVKM. V dropped 6 bases and J dropped 8; count of bases not matched to a gene: 11. CDR3 protein: CASSPLAGVLATQYF. The CDR3, as DNA: TGTGCCAGCAGCCCTCTAGCGGGGGTTCTCGCTACGCAGTATTTT.